The source of this T cell receptor (beta chain) is a study of cytomegalovirus exposure and HLA in healthy donors. 60 Vbeta and 13 Jbeta primers were used in PCR. Sequencing was performed with immunoSEQ multiplex PCR; in TCRdb, only in-frame clones are kept and a portion is missing. This table holds around 200,000 clones, approximately 86% found once. Worth noting for this clone: The antigen remains unidentified.

The junction had 8 bases not matched to a gene; V was cut back by 6 bases and J by 2 bases. The germline V gene has CDR1 MNHNS and CDR2 SASEGT. The CDR3 covers 15 residues. Overall study findings and caveats: Associated with HLA alleles at 0.05 false discovery rate in a later analysis were some 16,000 TCR beta sequences.

Material for sequencing was PBMCs. V is TRBV6-1 and J is TRBJ2-7, with 9 bases aligning to TRBD1. This sequence was found in a woman aged 25 to 39 in good health and CMV-seronegative. The CDR3 DNA is TGTGCCAGCAGCCGGGACAGGGCAAGCCCCTACGAGCAGTACTTC. Protein: CASSRDRASPYEQYF.